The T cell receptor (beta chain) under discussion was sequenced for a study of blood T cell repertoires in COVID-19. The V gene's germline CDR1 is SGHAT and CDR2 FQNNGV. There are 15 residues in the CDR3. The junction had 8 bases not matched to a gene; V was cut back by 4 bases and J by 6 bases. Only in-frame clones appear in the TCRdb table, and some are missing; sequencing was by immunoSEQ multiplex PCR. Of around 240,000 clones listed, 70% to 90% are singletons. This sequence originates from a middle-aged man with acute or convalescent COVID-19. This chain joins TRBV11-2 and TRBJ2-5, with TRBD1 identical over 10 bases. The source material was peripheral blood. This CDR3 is CASSSGTGEPQTQYF. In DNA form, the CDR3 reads TGTGCCAGCAGCTCCGGGACAGGGGAACCTCAGACCCAGTACTTC.